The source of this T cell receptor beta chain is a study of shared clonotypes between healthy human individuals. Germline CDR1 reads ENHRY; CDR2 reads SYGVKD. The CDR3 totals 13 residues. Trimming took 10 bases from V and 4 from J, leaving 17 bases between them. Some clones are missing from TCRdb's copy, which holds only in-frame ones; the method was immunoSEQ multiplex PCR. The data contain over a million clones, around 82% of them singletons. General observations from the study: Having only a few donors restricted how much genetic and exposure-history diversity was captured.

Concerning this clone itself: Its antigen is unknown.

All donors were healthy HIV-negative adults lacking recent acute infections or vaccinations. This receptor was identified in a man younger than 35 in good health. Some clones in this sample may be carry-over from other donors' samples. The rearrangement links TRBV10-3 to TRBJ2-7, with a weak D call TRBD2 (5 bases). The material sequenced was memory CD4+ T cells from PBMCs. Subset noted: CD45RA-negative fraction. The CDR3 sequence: CATWTDSNYEQYF. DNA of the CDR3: TGTGCCACCTGGACTGACTCCAATTACGAGCAGTACTTC.